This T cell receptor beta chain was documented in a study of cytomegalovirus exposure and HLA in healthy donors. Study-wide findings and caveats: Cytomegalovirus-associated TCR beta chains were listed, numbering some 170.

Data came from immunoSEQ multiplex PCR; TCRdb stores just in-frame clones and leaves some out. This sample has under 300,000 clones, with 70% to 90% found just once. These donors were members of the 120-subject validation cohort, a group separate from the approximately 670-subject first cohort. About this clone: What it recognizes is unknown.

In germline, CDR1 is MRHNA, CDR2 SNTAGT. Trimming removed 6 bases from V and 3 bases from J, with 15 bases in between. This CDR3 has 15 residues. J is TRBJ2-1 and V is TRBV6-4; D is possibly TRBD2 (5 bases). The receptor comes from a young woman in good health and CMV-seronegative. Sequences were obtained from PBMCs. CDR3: CASRKAGEYYNEQFF. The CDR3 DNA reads TGTGCCAGCAGGAAGGCGGGCGAGTACTACAATGAGCAGTTCTTC.